The 12 T cell receptor beta chains presented below share a single source sample, sequenced in a study of naive and memory T cell subsets. TCR cDNA received a 3' ligated oligonucleotide that carried a UMI. Amplification of ligated cDNA took four PCR rounds with SP2 and nested alpha and beta constant primers. One entry per CDR3 protein, called by TCRdb with MiXCR from the UMI-ligation and nested PCR reads. The sample contains fewer than 30,000 distinct CDR3 sequences, 5.2% of which appear only once. The material sequenced was blood. The receptors here all came from an adult in good health.

This clonotype was picked up many times. The rearrangement joins TRBV6-5 to TRBJ2-7; 11 bases map to TRBD2. This CDR3 spans 17 amino acids. The germline gives CDR1 MNHEY, CDR2 SVGAGI. V trimming: 4 bases; J trimming: 0 bases; junction bases outside the gene matches: 8. CDR3 in DNA: TGTGCCAGCAGTTTCTCAAAGGGACTAGCGGACTCCTACGAGCAGTACTTC. It is translated as CASSFSKGLADSYEQYF.

Ten or more counts support this clonotype. The CDR3 sequence is CASSSRLAGGETQYF. The CDR3 coding sequence is TGTGCCAGCAGTTCTCGACTAGCGGGTGGAGAGACCCAGTACTTC. V gene TRBV6-2 or TRBV6-3 combines with J gene TRBJ2-5, with 10 bases that match TRBD2. Germline CDR1 MNHEY, CDR2 SVGEGT. The CDR3 is made up of 15 amino acids. The junction had 6 bases not matched to a gene; V was cut back by 4 bases and J by 4 bases.

The table lists this clonotype with many counts. The chain employs TRBV3-2 and TRBJ1-4. TRBV3-2 is shown as a pseudogene. The CDR3 length is 15 residues. CDR3 region: CASSQDRRHNEKLFF. The CDR3 nucleotides are TGTGCCAGCAGCCAAGATAGGAGACATAATGAAAAACTGTTTTTT.

This clonotype has at least ten counts. The gene calls are TRBV29-1 and TRBJ1-2; D ambiguous. In germline, CDR1 is SQVTM, CDR2 ANQGSEA. CDR3 length: 13 residues. V gave up 7 bases and J gave up 4 bases, with 16 bases separating them. The CDR3 nucleotides are TGCAGCGCCACCTGGGAACGCCGCTATGGCTACACCTTC. Protein product: CSATWERRYGYTF.

This clonotype was observed at least ten times. The J gene is TRBJ1-6, the V gene TRBV20-1, with 10 nucleotides matching TRBD1. Germline-derived CDR1 and CDR2 are DFQATT and SNEGSKA (reference sequence). The junction had 8 bases not matched to a gene; V was cut back by 6 bases and J by 9 bases. The CDR3 length is 14 residues. The CDR3 nucleotides are TGCAGTGCCGGGCGAGGGACAGGGGTTTCACCCCTCCACTTT. Amino acids: CSAGRGTGVSPLHF.

Ten or more counts support this clonotype. The chain carries TRBV11-2 and TRBJ2-6; D remains unclear. CDR1 and CDR2 (germline): SGHAT, FQNNGV. The CDR3 totals 16 residues. The V and J ends lost 6 bases and 0 bases respectively, with 12 bases between them. This CDR3 reads CASRSRVFSGANVLTF. In DNA form, the CDR3 reads TGTGCCAGCAGAAGCCGGGTCTTCTCTGGGGCCAACGTCCTGACTTTC. The full variable domain, its missing parts supplied by reference TRBV11-2 and TRBJ2-6, is EAGVAQSPRYKIIEKRQSVAFWCNPISGHATLYWYQQILGQGPKLLIQFQNNGVVDDSQLPKDRFSAERLKGVDSTLKIQPAKLEDSAVYLCASRSRVFSGANVLTFGAGSRLTVL.

Comments on this clonotype: It may be a read error: a sequence one base away is much more abundant. The chain joins TRBV28 to TRBJ1-6, with 9 bases fitting TRBD1. This CDR3 region has 15 residues. Germline CDR1 MDHEN, CDR2 SYDVKM. CDR3 loop: CVSTGSGTGNSPLHF. DNA for the CDR3: TGTGTCAGCACGGGATCCGGGACAGGGAATTCACCCCTCCACTTT.

This clonotype has at least ten counts. V usage is TRBV20-1 and J usage is TRBJ2-6, with D uncertain. Per germline, CDR1 DFQATT and CDR2 SNEGSKA (reference sequence). CDR3 length: 15 amino acids. The V end lost 3 bases, the J end lost 0 bases, and 9 bases lay between the germline ends. CDR3 coding DNA: TGCAGTGCTAGTCGGCCCAGCTCTGGGGCCAACGTCCTGACTTTC. Translation: CSASRPSSGANVLTF.

This clonotype was recorded many times. This sequence joins TRBV7-6 and TRBJ2-2, with D perhaps TRBD1 (5 bases). Deletions cut 4 bases from V and 4 bases from J, with 7 bases between. The CDR3 covers 13 residues. Germline lookup yields CDR1 SGHVS and CDR2 FNYEAQ. The CDR3 sequence: CASSSQGTGELFF. The CDR3 DNA is TGTGCCAGCAGCTCTCAGGGCACCGGGGAGCTGTTTTTT.

This clonotype was observed many times. The CDR3: CASSSGLTRYEQYF. The DNA for the CDR3 is TGTGCCAGCAGTTCCGGACTGACGCGTTACGAGCAGTACTTC. The rearrangement joins TRBV12-3 or TRBV12-4 to TRBJ2-7, with D possibly being TRBD2 (5 bases). The CDR3 consists of 14 residues. Trimming removed 4 bases from V and 4 bases from J, with 14 bases in between.

The sample holds many counts of this clonotype. The chain employs TRBV7-3 and TRBJ2-5; 10 nucleotides match TRBD1. J was trimmed by 4 bases and V by 5 bases; bases with no gene match: 10. This CDR3 is 16 amino acids long. In germline, CDR1 is SGHTA, CDR2 FQGTGA. The CDR3 spells CASSPGTGAILETQYF. CDR3 DNA sequence: TGTGCCAGCAGCCCCGGGACAGGGGCAATCTTAGAGACCCAGTACTTC.

This clonotype has ten or more counts. The genes are TRBV5-1 and TRBJ2-1; 15 nucleotides agree with TRBD2. Germline assignment: CDR1 SGHRS and CDR2 YFSETQ. The CDR3 is 17 residues long. V lost 3 bases to trimming and J lost 2 bases; unmatched junction nucleotides: 3. CDR3 sequence reads: CASSWGLAGGTYNEQFF. DNA for the CDR3: TGCGCCAGCAGCTGGGGACTAGCGGGAGGTACCTACAATGAGCAGTTCTTC.